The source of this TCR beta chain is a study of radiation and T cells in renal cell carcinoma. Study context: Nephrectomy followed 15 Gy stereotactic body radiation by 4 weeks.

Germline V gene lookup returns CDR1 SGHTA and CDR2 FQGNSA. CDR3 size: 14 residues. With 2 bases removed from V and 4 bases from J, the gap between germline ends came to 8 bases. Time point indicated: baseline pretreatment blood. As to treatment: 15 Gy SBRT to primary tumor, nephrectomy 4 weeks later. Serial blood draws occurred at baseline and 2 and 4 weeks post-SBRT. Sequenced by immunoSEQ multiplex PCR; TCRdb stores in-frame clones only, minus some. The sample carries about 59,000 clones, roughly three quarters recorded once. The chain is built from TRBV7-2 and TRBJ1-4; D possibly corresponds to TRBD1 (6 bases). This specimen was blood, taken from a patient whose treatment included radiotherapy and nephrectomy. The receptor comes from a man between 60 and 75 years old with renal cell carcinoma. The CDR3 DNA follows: TGTGCCAGCAGCTTACGACAGGATAATGAAAAACTGTTTTTT. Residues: CASSLRQDNEKLFF. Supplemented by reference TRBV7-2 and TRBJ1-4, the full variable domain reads GAGVSQSPSNKVTEKGKDVELRCDPISGHTALYWYRQSLGQGLEFLIYFQGNSAPDKSGLPSDRFSAERTGGSVSTLTIQRTQQEDSAVYLCASSLRQDNEKLFFGSGTQLSVL.